The 2 T cell receptor beta chains given below trace back to one sample, sequenced in a study of T cells in Graves' hyperthyroidism and ophthalmopathy. Amplified TCR beta CDR3 regions derived from RNA transcripts. The primer set for the first-round RT-PCR of the TCR CDR3 was HTBI. TCRdb called the multiplex PCR reads again in MiXCR, with one record for every CDR3 protein. The profile shows around 700,000 distinct CDR3 sequences, approximately 40% of them singletons. Material: blood. These TCRs come from a woman in her forties with Graves' hyperthyroidism.

The CDR3 here is CAIPKGTSGSNVLTF. CDR3 bases: TGTGCCATCCCGAAGGGGACTAGCGGGAGCAACGTCCTGACTTTC. This chain joins TRBV10-3 and TRBJ2-6; 14 positions match TRBD2. The CDR3 runs to 15 residues. The germline gives CDR1 ENHRY, CDR2 SYGVKD. Trimming at V came to 8 bases and at J to 9 bases, leaving 6 bases not matched to a gene.

Notes on this clonotype: A read error may account for a junction end that differs from germline. The rearrangement links TRBV5-6 to TRBJ2-5, with 8 bases identical to TRBD2. The germline CDR1 and CDR2 sequences are SGHDT and YYEEEE. The CDR3 has 16 amino acids. CDR3: CASSLAKTSAQEAQYF. The CDR3 coding sequence is TGTGCCAGCAGCTTGGCCAAGACTAGCGCGCAAGAGGCCCAGTACTTC.